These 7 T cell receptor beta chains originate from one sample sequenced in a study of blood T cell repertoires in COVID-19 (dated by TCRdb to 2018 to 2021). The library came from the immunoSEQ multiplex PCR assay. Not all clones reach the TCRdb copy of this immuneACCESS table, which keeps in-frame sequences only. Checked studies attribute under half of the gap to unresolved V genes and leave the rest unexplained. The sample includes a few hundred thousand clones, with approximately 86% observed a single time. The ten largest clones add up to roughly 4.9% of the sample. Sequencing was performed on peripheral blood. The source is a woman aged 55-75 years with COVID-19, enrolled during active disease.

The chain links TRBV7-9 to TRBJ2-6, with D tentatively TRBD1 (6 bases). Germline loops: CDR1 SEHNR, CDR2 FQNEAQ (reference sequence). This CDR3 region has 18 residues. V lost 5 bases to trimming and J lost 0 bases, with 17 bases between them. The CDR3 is CASSPSGGRGSGANVLTF. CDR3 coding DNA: TGTGCCAGCAGCCCAAGTGGGGGCCGAGGCTCTGGGGCCAACGTCCTGACTTTC.

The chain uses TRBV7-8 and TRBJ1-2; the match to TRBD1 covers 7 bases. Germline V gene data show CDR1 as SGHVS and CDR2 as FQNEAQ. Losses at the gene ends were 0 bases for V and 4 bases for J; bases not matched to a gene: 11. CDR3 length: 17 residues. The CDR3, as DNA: TGTGCCAGCAGCTTAGCCCTAAACAGGGGAGTGGTCTATGGCTACACCTTC. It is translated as CASSLALNRGVVYGYTF.

Here the CDR3 DNA reads TGTGCCAGCAGCTTAGTGACAGGGGGACTGAGCTCCTACAATGAGCAGTTCTTC. It encodes CASSLVTGGLSSYNEQFF. V usage is TRBV7-9 and J usage is TRBJ2-1, with 9 nucleotides matching TRBD1. This CDR3 is 18 amino acids long. Germline CDR1 SEHNR, CDR2 FQNEAQ (reference sequence). With 1 base clipped from V and 0 bases from J, the junction kept 7 bases outside the gene matches.

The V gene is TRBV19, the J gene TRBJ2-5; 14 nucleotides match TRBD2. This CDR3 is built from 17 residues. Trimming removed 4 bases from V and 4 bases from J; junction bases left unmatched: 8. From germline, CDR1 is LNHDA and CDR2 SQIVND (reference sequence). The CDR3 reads CASSTSTSGRVGETQYF. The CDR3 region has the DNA TGTGCCAGTAGTACCTCGACTAGCGGGAGGGTTGGAGAGACCCAGTACTTC.

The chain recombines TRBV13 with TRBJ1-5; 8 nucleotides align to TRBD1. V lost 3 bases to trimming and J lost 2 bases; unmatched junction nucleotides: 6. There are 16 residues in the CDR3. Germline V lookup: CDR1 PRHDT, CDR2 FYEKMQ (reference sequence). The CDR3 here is CASSLASGGGNQPQHF. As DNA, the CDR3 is TGTGCCAGCAGCTTGGCCTCAGGGGGCGGCAATCAGCCCCAGCATTTT.

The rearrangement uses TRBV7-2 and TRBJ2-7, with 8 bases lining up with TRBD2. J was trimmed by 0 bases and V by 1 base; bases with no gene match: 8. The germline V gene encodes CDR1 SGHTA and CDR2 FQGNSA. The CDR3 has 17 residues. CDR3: CASSLGGVAGLSYEQYF. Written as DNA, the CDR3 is TGTGCCAGCAGCTTAGGAGGTGTAGCGGGACTCTCCTACGAGCAGTACTTC.

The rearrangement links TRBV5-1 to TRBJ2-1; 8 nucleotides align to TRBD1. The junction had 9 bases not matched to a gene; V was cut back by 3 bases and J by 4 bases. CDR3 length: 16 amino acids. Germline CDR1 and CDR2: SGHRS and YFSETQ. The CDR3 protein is CASSSVGTGLYNEQFF. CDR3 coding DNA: TGCGCCAGCAGCTCAGTGGGGACAGGACTTTACAATGAGCAGTTCTTC.